One TCR beta chain is described in this entry. This entry belongs to a study of OX40 agonist ivuxolimab in advanced cancers. Study in general: Partial response was recorded in three patients: one hepatocellular carcinoma and two cutaneous melanoma cases.

Clones were read by immunoSEQ multiplex PCR, and TCRdb kept only the in-frame ones, dropping some. The table includes approximately 58,000 clones, roughly 90% detected once. Autoimmune disease history or systemic immunosuppression disqualified patients. The CDR3 consists of 16 residues. V lost 5 bases and J lost 2, with 18 bases in between. CDR1 MNHEY and CDR2 SMNVEV come from the germline V gene (reference sequence). The sequencing used CD4+ or CD8+ T cells sorted from blood, collected in a trial of the OX40 agonist ivuxolimab. V gene TRBV27 combines with J gene TRBJ2-5; no firm D call. The receptor was derived from an adult with an advanced solid tumor such as melanoma, head and neck, liver or kidney cancer. CDR3 region: CASSPLGFGAQETQYF. The DNA for the CDR3 is TGTGCCAGCAGTCCCCTCGGTTTCGGTGCGCAAGAGACCCAGTACTTC.